A selection of T cell receptor beta chains follows, all from one sample in a study of blood T cell repertoires in COVID-19. TCRdb keeps only in-frame clones here, not all; method: immunoSEQ multiplex PCR. Of 200,000 or so clones in the sample, about four fifths were seen once. Sequenced input: peripheral blood. These receptors originate from a woman aged 40 to 50 with acute or convalescent COVID-19. The CDR3 runs from the conserved cysteine through the conserved F or W. The D gene is left open where the match is weak. Expanded clones get a size class; other rows say once, few or many, or leave the size out.

TRBJ2-7,NA,NA,TRBV14,TGTGCCAGCAGCCAAGGGTCAGCGACCTTCTACGAGCAGTACTTC,CASSQGSATFYEQYF
TRBJ2-1,NA,TRBD1,TRBV30,TGTGCCGCTGACAGGGGGGCCTACAATGAGCAGTTCTTC,CAADRGAYNEQFF
TRBJ1-3,NA,NA,TRBV28,TGTGCCAGCACCCTAGGGGGGGGCTCTGGAAACACCATATATTTT,CASTLGGGSGNTIYF
TRBJ1-5,NA,NA,TRBV28,TGTGCCAGCAGTCCAGGGGAAGGTTACAATCAGCCCCAGCATTTT,CASSPGEGYNQPQHF
TRBJ1-6,NA,NA,TRBV6-5,TGTGCCAGCTCGTCCTATAATTCACCCCTCCACTTT,CASSSYNSPLHF
TRBJ1-4,NA,TRBD1,TRBV18,TGTGCCAGCTCACGAGGATCAGACAGGGCTAATGAAAAACTGTTTTTT,CASSRGSDRANEKLFF
TRBJ2-1,once,TRBD1,TRBV7-3,TGTGCCAGCAGCTTAACGGACAGGGGAAATGAGCAGTTCTTC,CASSLTDRGNEQFF
TRBJ1-6,NA,NA,TRBV28,TGTGCCAGCAGTCTACAGGAAAGCTCCTATAATTCACCCCTCCACTTT,CASSLQESSYNSPLHF
TRBJ1-1,NA,NA,TRBV7-9,TGTGCCAGCAGCTTACTGATCTCGGTCACTGAAGCTTTCTTT,CASSLLISVTEAFF
TRBJ2-7,NA,NA,TRBV28,TGTGCCAGCAGTTCGTCCCTCTACGAGCAGTACTTC,CASSSSLYEQYF
TRBJ1-2,NA,TRBD1,TRBV28,TGTGCCAGCAGGGTACAGAAGACAGGGGCTAACTATGGCTACACCTTC,CASRVQKTGANYGYTF
TRBJ2-1,NA,NA,TRBV28,TGTGCCAGCCGGACATCTATCTACAATGAGCAGTTCTTC,CASRTSIYNEQFF
TRBJ1-4,NA,NA,TRBV2,TGTGCCAGCAGTAAAAGCGGACTCTTTACGGATGAAAAACTGTTTTTT,CASSKSGLFTDEKLFF
TRBJ1-5,NA,NA,TRBV7-6,TGTGCCAGCAGCTTAATAGCCAAAGGGGGTAATCAGCCCCAGCATTTT,CASSLIAKGGNQPQHF
TRBJ2-7,NA,NA,TRBV30,TGTGCCTGGAGTCTGTTACACTCCTACGAGCAGTACTTC,CAWSLLHSYEQYF
TRBJ1-2,NA,NA,TRBV27,TGTGCCAGCAGTCCCTCTGCGGGGGCGGACAACTATGGCTACACCTTC,CASSPSAGADNYGYTF